This T cell receptor (beta chain) came from a study of blood T cell repertoires in COVID-19. Germline V gene data show CDR1 as LNHDA and CDR2 as SQIVND (reference sequence). The CDR3 has 15 residues. Original processing methods: How many nucleated cells were present was estimated from reference gene primer amplification. Produced via immunoSEQ multiplex PCR; TCRdb's table is partial and in-frame only. V, J and clone size are those of that table, while D and trimming were read from the DNA. The sample consists of around 500,000 clones, more than 85% of them appearing once. The TCR comes from a woman aged 60-75 years who had recovered from COVID-19. V is TRBV19 and J is TRBJ1-5, with 11 bases identical to TRBD1. The source material was PBMCs or T cells enriched from blood (not recorded which). Here the CDR3 reads CPLERRGQGGQPQHF. The CDR3 DNA follows: TGTCCCCTTGAGCGGCGGGGACAGGGGGGCCAGCCCCAGCATTTT. Combining the CDR3 with reference TRBV19 and TRBJ1-5 gives the whole variable domain DGGITQSPKYLFRKEGQNVTLSCEQNLNHDAMYWYRQDPGQGLRLIYYSQIVNDFQKGDIAEGYSVSREKKESFPLTVTSAQKNPTAFYLCPLERRGQGGQPQHFGDGTRLSIL.